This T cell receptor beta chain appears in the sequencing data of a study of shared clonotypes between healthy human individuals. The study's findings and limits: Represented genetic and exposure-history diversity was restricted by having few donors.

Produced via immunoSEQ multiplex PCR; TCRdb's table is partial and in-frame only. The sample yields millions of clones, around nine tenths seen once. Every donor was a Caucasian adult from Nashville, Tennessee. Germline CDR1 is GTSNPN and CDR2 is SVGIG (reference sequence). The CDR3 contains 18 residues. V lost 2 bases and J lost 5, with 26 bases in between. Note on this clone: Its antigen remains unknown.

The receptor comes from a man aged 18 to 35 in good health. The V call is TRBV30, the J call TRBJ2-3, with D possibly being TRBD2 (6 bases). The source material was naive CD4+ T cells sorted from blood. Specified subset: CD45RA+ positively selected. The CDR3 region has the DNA TGTGCCTGGAGTTGGGGGAGGACCTCCCCGTCCCCCGGAGATACGCAGTATTTT. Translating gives CAWSWGRTSPSPGDTQYF.